This entry concerns a single T cell receptor beta chain. Its antigen is not known. Every contributor of samples was a Caucasian grown-up residing in Nashville, Tennessee. Trimming left V 2 bases short and J 3 bases short, with 11 bases between. This CDR3 contains 14 residues. Germline CDR1 SEHNR, CDR2 FQNEAQ (reference sequence). The data derive from a study of shared clonotypes between healthy human individuals. Overall study results and limits: In general, naive subsets displayed greater estimated richness than memory subsets did.

Here immunoSEQ multiplex PCR was the method, and the copy in TCRdb shows in-frame clones only, minus some. The data hold fewer than 350,000 clones, with roughly 84% observed a single time. The receptor's source is a man younger than 35 in good health. Sequenced: memory CD8+ T cells sorted from blood. Described subset: CD45RO+ cells pooled with CCR7-negative TemRA cells. The V call is TRBV7-9, the J call TRBJ2-7, with D possibly being TRBD2 (5 bases). For the CDR3, the DNA is TGTGCCAGCAGCTTATCTGTCGGGGACTACGAGCAGTACTTC. Its translation is CASSLSVGDYEQYF.